The T cell receptor (beta chain) under discussion was sequenced for a study of blood T cell repertoires in COVID-19. Overall study context: Some COVID-19 samples were acute and others convalescent; all came from the United States, Italy and Spain.

Methods used by the authors: Reference gene primers were amplified, and this amplification served to estimate nucleated cell counts. Libraries were prepared by immunoSEQ multiplex PCR; TCRdb keeps only in-frame clonotypes and omits some of them. V and J calls and clone size follow that table, whereas D and trimming were derived from the DNA. This table holds around 360,000 clones, approximately 84% found once. V lost 0 bases to trimming and J lost 6 bases, with 9 bases between them. The CDR3 contains 13 residues. The germline gives CDR1 MNHEY, CDR2 SVGAGI. In terms of age and location, participants ranged from roughly 18 to 90 years and lived in approximately 26 US areas. Clinical history reported by participants formed the basis on which cohorts were assigned. This clone came up once.

This chain joins TRBV6-5 and TRBJ2-7; TRBD2 is a possible D gene (5 bases). Sequenced sample: PBMCs or T cells enriched from blood (not recorded which). This clonotype was obtained from a woman in her twenties or thirties who had recovered from COVID-19. CDR3 DNA: TGTGCCAGCAGTTACTCCCGGACTCGCGAGCAGTACTTC. Translation gives CASSYSRTREQYF.